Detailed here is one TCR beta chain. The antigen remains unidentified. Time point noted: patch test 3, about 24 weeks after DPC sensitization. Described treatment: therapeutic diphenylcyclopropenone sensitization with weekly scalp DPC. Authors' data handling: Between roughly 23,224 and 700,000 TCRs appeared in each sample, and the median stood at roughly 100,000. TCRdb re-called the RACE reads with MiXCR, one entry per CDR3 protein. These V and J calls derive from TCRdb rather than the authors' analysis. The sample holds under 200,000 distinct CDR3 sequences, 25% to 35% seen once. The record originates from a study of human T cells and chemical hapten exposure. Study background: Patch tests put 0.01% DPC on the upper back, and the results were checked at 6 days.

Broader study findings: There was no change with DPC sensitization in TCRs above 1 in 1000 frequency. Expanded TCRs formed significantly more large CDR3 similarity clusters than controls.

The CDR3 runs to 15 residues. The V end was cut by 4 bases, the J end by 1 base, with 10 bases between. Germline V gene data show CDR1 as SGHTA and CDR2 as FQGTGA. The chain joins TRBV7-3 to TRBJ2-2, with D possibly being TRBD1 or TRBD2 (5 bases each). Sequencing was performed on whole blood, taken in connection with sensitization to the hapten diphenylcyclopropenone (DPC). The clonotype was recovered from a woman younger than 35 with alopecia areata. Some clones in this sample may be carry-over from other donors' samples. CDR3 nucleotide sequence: TGTGCCAGCAGCTCAAAGGGACGGAACACCGGGGAGCTGTTTTTT. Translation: CASSSKGRNTGELFF.